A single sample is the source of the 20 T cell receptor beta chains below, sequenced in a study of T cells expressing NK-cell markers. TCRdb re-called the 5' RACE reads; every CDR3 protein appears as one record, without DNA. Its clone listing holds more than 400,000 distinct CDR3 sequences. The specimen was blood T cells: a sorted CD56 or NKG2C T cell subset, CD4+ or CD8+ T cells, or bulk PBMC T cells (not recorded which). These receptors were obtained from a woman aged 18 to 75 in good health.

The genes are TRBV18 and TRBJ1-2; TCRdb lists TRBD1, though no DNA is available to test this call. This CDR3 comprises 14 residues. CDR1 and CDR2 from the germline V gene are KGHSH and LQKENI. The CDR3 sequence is CASYASGQGYGYTF.

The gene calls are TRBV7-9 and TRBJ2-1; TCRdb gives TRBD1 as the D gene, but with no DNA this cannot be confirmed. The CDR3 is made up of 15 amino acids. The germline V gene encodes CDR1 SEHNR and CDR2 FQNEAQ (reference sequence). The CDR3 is CASSPTDGSGGEQFF.

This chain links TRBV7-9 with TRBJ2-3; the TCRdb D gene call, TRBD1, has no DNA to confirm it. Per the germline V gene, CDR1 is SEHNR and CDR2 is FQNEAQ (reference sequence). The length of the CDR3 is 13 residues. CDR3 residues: CASSAGSTDTQYF.

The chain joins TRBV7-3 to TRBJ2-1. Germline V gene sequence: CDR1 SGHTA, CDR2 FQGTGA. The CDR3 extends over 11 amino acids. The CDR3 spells CASSFGNEQSF.

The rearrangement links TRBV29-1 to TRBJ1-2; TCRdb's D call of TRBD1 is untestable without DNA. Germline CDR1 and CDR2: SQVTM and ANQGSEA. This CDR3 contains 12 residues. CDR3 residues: CSGMGQGYGYTF.

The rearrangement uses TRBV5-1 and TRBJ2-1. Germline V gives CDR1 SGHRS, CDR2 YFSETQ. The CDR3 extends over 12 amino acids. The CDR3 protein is CASSFVQNEQFF.

CDR3 residues: CASSPLGLADFTYEQYF. The chain couples TRBV5-1 to TRBJ2-7; TCRdb's assignment of TRBD2 cannot be checked, as there is no DNA. This CDR3 spans 17 amino acids. From germline, CDR1 is SGHRS and CDR2 YFSETQ.

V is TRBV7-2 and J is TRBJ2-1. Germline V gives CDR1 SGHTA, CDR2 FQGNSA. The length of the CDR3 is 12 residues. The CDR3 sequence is CASSLVMDEQFF.

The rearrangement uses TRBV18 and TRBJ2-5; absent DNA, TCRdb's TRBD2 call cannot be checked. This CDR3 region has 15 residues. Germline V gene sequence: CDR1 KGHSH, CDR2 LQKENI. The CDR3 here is CASSPFSGSVKTQYF.

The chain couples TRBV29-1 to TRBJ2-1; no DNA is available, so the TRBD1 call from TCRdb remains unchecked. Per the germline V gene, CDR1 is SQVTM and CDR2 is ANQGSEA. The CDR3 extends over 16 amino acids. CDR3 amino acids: CSVVTGTGVVPNEQFF.

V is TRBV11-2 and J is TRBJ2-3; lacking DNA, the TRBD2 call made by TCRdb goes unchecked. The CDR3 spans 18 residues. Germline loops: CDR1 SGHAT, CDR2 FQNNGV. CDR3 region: CASSLGVAGRGSLDTQYF.

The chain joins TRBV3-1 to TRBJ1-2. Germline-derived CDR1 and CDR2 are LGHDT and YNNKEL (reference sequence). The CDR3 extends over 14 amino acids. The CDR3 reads CASSHSGRTYGYTF.

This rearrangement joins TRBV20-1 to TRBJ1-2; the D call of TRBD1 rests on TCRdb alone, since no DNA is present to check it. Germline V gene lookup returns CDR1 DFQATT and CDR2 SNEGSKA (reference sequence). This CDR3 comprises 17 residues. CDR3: CSARERDTNFPNYGYTF.

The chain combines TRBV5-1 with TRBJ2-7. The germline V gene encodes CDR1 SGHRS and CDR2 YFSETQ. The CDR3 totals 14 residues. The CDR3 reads CATKEAGGFYEQYF.

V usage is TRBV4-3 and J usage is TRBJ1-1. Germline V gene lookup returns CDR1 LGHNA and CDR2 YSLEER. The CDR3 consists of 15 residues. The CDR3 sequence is CASSQDLGENTEAFF.

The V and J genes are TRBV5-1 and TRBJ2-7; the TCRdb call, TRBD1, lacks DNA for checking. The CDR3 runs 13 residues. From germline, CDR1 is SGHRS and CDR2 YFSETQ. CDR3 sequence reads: CASSRTQTYEQYF. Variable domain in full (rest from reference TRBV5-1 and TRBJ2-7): KAGVTQTPRYLIKTRGQQVTLSCSPISGHRSVSWYQQTPGQGLQFLFEYFSETQRNKGNFPGRFSGRQFSNSRSEMNVSTLELGDSALYLCASSRTQTYEQYFGPGTRLTVT.

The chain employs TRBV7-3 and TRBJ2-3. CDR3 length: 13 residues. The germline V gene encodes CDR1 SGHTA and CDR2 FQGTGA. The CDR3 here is CASSPWRGDTQYF.

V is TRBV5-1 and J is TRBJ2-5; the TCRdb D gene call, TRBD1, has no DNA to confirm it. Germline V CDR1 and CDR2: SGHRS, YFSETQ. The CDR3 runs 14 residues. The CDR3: CASSLMGAQETQYF.

This CDR3 is CASHSSSGQETQYF. The rearrangement uses TRBV12-3 or TRBV12-4 and TRBJ2-5; lacking DNA, the TRBD2 call made by TCRdb goes unchecked. This CDR3 is built from 14 residues.

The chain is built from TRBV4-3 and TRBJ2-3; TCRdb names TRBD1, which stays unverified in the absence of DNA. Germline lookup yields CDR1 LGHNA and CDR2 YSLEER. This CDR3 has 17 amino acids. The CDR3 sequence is CASSQDEGRDSTDTQYF.